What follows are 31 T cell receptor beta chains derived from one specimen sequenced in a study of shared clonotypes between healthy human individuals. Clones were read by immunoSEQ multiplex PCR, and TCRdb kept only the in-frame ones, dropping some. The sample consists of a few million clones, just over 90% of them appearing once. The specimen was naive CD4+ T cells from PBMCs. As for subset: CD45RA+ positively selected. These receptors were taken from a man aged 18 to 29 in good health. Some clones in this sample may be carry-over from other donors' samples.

The CDR3 region is CASSPTGGSTDTQYF. The CDR3 nucleotides read TGTGCCAGCAGTCCCACAGGGGGTAGCACAGATACGCAGTATTTT. The chain carries TRBV2 and TRBJ2-3, with TRBD1 identical over 8 bases. The CDR3 loop spans 15 amino acids. Germline CDR1 reads SNHLY; CDR2 reads FYNNEI. Trimming took 5 bases from V and 0 from J; bases not matched to a gene: 4.

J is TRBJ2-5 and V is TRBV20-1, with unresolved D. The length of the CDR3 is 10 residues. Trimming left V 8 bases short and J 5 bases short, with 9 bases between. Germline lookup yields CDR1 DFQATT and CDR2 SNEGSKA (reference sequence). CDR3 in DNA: TGCAGTTCTTACATGGAGACCCAGTACTTC. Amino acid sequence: CSSYMETQYF.

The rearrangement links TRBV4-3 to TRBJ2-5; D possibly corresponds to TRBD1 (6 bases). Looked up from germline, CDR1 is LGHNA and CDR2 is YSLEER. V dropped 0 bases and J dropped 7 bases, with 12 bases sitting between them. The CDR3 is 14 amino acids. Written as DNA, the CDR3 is TGCGCCAGCAGCCAAGAACGGATAGGGGGGACCCAGTACTTC. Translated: CASSQERIGGTQYF.

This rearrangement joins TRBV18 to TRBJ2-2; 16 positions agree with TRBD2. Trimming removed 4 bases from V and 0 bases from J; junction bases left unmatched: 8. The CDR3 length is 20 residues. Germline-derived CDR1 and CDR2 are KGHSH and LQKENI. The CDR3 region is CASSLPPGLAGGPNTGELFF. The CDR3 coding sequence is TGTGCCAGCTCACTCCCCCCGGGACTAGCGGGAGGGCCGAACACCGGGGAGCTGTTTTTT.

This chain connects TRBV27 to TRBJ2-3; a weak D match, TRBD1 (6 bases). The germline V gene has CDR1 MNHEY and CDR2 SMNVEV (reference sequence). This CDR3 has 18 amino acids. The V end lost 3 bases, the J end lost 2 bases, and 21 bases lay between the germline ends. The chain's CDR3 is CASSFLPLYRATTDTQYF. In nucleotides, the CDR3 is TGTGCCAGCAGTTTCCTACCCCTTTACAGGGCCACCACAGATACGCAGTATTTT.

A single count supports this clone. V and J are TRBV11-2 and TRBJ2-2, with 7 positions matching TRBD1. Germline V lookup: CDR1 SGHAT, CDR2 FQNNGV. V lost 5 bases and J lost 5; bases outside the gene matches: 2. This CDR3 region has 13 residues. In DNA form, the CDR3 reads TGTGCCAGCAGCGCACAGGGGACCGGGGAGCTGTTTTTT. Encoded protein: CASSAQGTGELFF.

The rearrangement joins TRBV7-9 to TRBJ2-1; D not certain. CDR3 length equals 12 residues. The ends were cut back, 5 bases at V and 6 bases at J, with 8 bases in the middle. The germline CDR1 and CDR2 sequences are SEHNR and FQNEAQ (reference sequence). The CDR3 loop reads CASSLTINEQFF. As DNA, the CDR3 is TGTGCCAGCAGCCTAACGATCAATGAGCAGTTCTTC. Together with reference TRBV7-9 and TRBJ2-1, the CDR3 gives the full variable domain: DTGVSQNPRHKITKRGQNVTFRCDPISEHNRLYWYRQTLGQGPEFLTYFQNEAQLEKSRLLSDRFSAERPKGSFSTLEIQRTEQGDSAMYLCASSLTINEQFFGPGTRLTVL.

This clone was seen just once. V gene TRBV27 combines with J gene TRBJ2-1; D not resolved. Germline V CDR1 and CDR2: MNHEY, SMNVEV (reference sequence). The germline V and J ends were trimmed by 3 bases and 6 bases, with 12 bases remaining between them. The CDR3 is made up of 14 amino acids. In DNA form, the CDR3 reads TGTGCCAGCAGTTTCCAAGGGTTACCCAATGAGCAGTTCTTC. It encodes CASSFQGLPNEQFF.

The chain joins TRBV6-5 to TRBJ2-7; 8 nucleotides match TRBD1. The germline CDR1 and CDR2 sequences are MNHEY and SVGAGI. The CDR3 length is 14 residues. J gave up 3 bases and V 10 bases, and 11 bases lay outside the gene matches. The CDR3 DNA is TGTGCCACCCAACCCAGGACAGGGTACTACGAGCAGTACTTC. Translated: CATQPRTGYYEQYF.

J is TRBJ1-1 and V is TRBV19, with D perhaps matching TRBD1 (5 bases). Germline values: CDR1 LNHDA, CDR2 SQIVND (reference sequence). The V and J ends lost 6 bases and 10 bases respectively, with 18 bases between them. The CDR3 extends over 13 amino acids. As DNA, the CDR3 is TGTGCCAGTAGACCGGACGGTGTCAGGGCAGCTTTCTTT. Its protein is CASRPDGVRAAFF.

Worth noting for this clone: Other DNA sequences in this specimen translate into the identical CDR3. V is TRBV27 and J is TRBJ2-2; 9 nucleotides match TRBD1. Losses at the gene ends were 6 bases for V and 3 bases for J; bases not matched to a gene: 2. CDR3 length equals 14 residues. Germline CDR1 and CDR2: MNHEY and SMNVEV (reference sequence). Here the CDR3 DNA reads TGTGCCAGCAGGAGGACAGGGGACACCGGGGAGCTGTTTTTT. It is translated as CASRRTGDTGELFF.

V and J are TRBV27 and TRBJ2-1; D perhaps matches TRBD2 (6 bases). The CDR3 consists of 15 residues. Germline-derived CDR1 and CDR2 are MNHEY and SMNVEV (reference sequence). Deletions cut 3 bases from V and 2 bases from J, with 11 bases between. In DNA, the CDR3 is TGTGCCAGCAGTTTCGCGGGACTCCCCTACAATGAGCAGTTCTTC. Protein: CASSFAGLPYNEQFF.

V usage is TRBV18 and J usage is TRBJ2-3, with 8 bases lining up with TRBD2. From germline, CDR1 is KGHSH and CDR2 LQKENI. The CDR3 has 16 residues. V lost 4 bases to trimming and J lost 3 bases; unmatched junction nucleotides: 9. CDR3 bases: TGTGCCAGCTCACTCGGGAGGGCCCCGGGGACAGATACGCAGTATTTT. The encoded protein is CASSLGRAPGTDTQYF.

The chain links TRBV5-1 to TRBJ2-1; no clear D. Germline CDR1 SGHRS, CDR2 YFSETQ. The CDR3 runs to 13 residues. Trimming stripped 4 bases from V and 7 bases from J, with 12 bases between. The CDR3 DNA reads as TGCGCCAGCAGCGCCCGGCGCGGAAATGAGCAGTTCTTC. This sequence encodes CASSARRGNEQFF.

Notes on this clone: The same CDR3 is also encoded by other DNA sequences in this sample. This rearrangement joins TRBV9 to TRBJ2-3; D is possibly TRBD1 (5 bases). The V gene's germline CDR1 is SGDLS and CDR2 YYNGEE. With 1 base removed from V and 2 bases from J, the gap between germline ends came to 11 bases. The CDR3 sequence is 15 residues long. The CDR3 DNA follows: TGTGCCAGCAGCGTATCGTCAGGGTCCACAGATACGCAGTATTTT. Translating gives CASSVSSGSTDTQYF.

In DNA form, the CDR3 reads TGCGCCAGCAGCTTGCGAGGGAGGGAAGAGACCCAGTACTTC. This gives the protein CASSLRGREETQYF. The chain combines TRBV5-1 with TRBJ2-5; 7 positions match TRBD2. Trimming cost V 1 base and J 3 bases; bases outside gene matches: 3. This CDR3 is 14 amino acids long. Germline V CDR1 and CDR2: SGHRS, YFSETQ. The full variable domain, with the rest looked up from reference TRBV5-1 and TRBJ2-5, is KAGVTQTPRYLIKTRGQQVTLSCSPISGHRSVSWYQQTPGQGLQFLFEYFSETQRNKGNFPGRFSGRQFSNSRSEMNVSTLELGDSALYLCASSLRGREETQYFGPGTRLLVL.

The CDR3 is CASSPSQTGVYGYTF. Here the CDR3 DNA reads TGTGCCAGCAGCCCCTCTCAGACAGGGGTTTATGGCTACACCTTC. V and J are TRBV7-9 and TRBJ1-2; 8 nucleotides agree with TRBD1. The CDR3 is 15 residues long. The V segment lost 5 bases and the J segment 5 bases; nucleotides outside the gene matches: 10. CDR1 SEHNR and CDR2 FQNEAQ come from the germline V gene (reference sequence).

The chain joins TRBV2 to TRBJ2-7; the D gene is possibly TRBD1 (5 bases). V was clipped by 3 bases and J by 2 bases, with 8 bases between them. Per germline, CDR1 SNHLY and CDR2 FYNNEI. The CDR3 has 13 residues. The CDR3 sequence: CASSEARAYEQYF. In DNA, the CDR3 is TGTGCCAGCAGTGAGGCCAGGGCCTACGAGCAGTACTTC.

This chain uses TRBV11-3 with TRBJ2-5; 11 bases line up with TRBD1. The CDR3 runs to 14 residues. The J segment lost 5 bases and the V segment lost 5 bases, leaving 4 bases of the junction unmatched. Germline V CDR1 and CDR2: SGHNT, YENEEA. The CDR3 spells CASSPGQGVETQYF. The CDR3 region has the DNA TGTGCCAGCAGCCCGGGACAGGGGGTGGAGACCCAGTACTTC.

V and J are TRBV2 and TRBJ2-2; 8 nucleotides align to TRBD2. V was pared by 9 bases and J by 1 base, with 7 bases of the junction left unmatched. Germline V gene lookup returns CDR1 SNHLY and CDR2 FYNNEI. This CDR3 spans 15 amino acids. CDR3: CASGGGTKNTGELFF. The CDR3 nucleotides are TGTGCCAGTGGCGGGGGGACAAAGAACACCGGGGAGCTGTTTTTT.

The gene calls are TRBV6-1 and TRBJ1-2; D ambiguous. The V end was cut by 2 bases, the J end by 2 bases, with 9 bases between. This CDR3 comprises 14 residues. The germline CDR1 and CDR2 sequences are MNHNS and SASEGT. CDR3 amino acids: CASSESLRNYGYTF. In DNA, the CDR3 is TGTGCCAGCAGTGAAAGTCTAAGGAACTATGGCTACACCTTC.

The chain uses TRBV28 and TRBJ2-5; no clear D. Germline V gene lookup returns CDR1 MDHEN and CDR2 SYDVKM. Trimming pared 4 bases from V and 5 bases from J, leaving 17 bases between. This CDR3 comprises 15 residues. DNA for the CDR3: TGTGCCAGCAGTTCCCCACCGGTGACCGGGGAGACCCAGTACTTC. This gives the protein CASSSPPVTGETQYF.

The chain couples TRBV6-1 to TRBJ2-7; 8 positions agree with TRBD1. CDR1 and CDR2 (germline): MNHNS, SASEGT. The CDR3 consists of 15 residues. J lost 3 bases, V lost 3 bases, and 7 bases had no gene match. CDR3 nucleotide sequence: TGTGCCAGCAGTGACAGGGGGCGATTGAGCTACGAGCAGTACTTC. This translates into CASSDRGRLSYEQYF.

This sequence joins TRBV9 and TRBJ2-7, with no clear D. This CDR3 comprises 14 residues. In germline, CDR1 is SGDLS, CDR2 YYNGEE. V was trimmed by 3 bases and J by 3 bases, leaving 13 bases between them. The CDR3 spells CASSARSGGYEQYF. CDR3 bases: TGTGCCAGCAGCGCCCGGTCGGGCGGCTACGAGCAGTACTTC.

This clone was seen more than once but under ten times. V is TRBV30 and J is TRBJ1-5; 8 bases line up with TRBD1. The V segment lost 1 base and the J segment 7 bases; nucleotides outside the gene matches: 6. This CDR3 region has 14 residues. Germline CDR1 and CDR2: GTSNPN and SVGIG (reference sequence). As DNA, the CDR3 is TGTGCCTGGAGTGCAGACAGGGGTGGGCAGCCCCAGCATTTT. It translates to CAWSADRGGQPQHF.

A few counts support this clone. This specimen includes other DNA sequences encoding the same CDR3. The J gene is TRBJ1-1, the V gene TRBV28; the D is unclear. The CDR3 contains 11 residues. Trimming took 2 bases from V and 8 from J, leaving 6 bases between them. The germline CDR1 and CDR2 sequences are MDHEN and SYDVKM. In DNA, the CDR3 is TGTGCCAGCAGTTTAGAGAGGGAAGCTTTCTTT. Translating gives CASSLEREAFF.

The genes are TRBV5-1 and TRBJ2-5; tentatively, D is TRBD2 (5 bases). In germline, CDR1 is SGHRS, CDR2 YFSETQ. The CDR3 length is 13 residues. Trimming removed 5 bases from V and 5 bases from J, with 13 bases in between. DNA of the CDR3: TGCGCCAGCAGACCGCCCTCGGGGGAGACCCAGTACTTC. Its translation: CASRPPSGETQYF.

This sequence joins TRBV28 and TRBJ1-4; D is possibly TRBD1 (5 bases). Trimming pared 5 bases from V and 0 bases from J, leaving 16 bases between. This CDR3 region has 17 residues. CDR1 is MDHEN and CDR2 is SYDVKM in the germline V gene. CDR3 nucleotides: TGTGCCAGCAGTCTTTATCTGGGGGGTGCAACTAATGAAAAACTGTTTTTT. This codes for CASSLYLGGATNEKLFF.

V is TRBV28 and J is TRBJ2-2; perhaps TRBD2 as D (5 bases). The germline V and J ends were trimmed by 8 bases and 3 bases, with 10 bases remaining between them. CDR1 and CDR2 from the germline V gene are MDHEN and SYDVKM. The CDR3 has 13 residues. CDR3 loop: CASLAGDTGELFF. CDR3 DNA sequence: TGTGCCAGCTTAGCCGGGGACACCGGGGAGCTGTTTTTT.

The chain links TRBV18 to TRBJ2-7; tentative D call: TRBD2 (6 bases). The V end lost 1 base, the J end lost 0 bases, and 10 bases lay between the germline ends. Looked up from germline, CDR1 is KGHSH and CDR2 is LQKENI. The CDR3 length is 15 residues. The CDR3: CASSPRVGGSYEQYF. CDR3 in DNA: TGTGCCAGCTCACCACGAGTGGGGGGCTCCTACGAGCAGTACTTC.

This chain's CDR3 is CASSYSGRILGQPQHF. The CDR3 coding sequence is TGTGCCAGCAGTTACTCGGGACGGATCCTTGGTCAGCCCCAGCATTTT. The chain recombines TRBV6-6 with TRBJ1-5; perhaps TRBD1 as D (5 bases). V shed 0 bases and J shed 6 bases, with 15 bases lying between them. The V gene's germline CDR1 is MNHNY and CDR2 SVGAGI (reference sequence). The CDR3 is 16 amino acids.